Following are 29 T cell receptor beta chains from one sample sequenced in a study of T-cell memory formation after mild COVID-19. TCRdb passed the 5' RACE reads through MiXCR, listing each CDR3 protein once. This sample has fewer than 700,000 distinct CDR3 sequences; about 20% occur once, and the top ten carry about 8.2%. The sequenced sample was PBMCs or a T cell subset sorted from them (not recorded which). The receptors derive from an adult woman who had mild COVID-19 (a few samples of this study predate the infection). Cell type and time point are not known.

The chain has TRBV7-6 and TRBJ2-5, with a weak D call TRBD2 (5 bases). The V gene lost 1 base and the J gene lost 3 bases, with 15 bases spanning the gap. Germline V gives CDR1 SGHVS, CDR2 FNYEAQ. The CDR3 length is 16 residues. Written as DNA, the CDR3 is TGTGCCAGCAGCTTAGGGGAGAGATTTCGTGAAGAGACCCAGTACTTC. Translating it yields CASSLGERFREETQYF. Together with reference TRBV7-6 and TRBJ2-5, the CDR3 gives the full variable domain: GAGVSQSPRYKVTKRGQDVALRCDPISGHVSLYWYRQALGQGPEFLTYFNYEAQQDKSGLPNDRFSAERPEGSISTLTIQRTEQRDSAMYRCASSLGERFREETQYFGPGTRLLVL.

This clonotype has at least ten counts. This rearrangement joins TRBV6-1 to TRBJ2-1; D might be TRBD1 or TRBD2, each matching 7 bases. V was clipped by 10 bases and J by 9 bases, with 22 bases between them. CDR3 length: 14 amino acids. The germline gives CDR1 MNHNS, CDR2 SASEGT. CDR3 protein: CATYRDRGGGEQFF. The CDR3 nucleotides read TGTGCCACCTACCGGGACAGAGGGGGGGGTGAGCAGTTCTTC.

A few counts support this clonotype. V is TRBV11-2 and J is TRBJ1-2; 9 nucleotides match TRBD1. Germline assignment: CDR1 SGHAT and CDR2 FQNNGV. The CDR3 spans 15 residues. With 5 bases clipped from V and 4 bases from J, the junction kept 8 bases outside the gene matches. The CDR3 DNA sequence: TGTGCCAGCAGCACCGGGACAGGGACCTCCTATGGCTACACCTTC. Encoded protein: CASSTGTGTSYGYTF.

The genes are TRBV4-1 and TRBJ2-3, with TRBD2 as a possible D gene (7 bases). Between the trimmed V and J ends, which lost 5 bases and 3 bases, there was a span of 18 bases. CDR3 length: 16 amino acids. Germline V gives CDR1 MGHRA, CDR2 YSYEKL. For the CDR3, the DNA is TGCGCCAGCAGCAAAAGCCGGGCGGGGGCGACAGATACGCAGTATTTT. Translated, it gives CASSKSRAGATDTQYF.

The table lists this clonotype with a few counts. The V gene is TRBV28, the J gene TRBJ2-7, with TRBD2 matching 8 bases. After removal of 7 bases from V and 3 bases from J, the junction contained 11 bases not matched to a gene. Germline V gives CDR1 MDHEN, CDR2 SYDVKM. There are 15 residues in the CDR3. As DNA, the CDR3 is TGTGCCAGCACCTCCTTTAGCGGGAACCTCTACGAGCAGTACTTC. Its translation is CASTSFSGNLYEQYF.

This clonotype was seen a few times. The gene calls are TRBV7-9 and TRBJ1-4; the match to TRBD1 covers 9 bases. The junction had 2 bases not matched to a gene; V was cut back by 6 bases and J by 3 bases. The germline V gene has CDR1 SEHNR and CDR2 FQNEAQ (reference sequence). The CDR3 contains 14 residues. CDR3 DNA sequence: TGTGCCAGCAGGAGGACAGGGGCTAATGAAAAACTGTTTTTT. Its translation is CASRRTGANEKLFF.

The chain carries TRBV9 and TRBJ2-2, with 14 positions matching TRBD2. The length of the CDR3 is 17 residues. The germline V gene encodes CDR1 SGDLS and CDR2 YYNGEE. Trimming took 4 bases from V and 6 from J; bases not matched to a gene: 8. CDR3 sequence (DNA): TGTGCCAGCAGCCCTATGGGACTAGCGGGAGCATCCGGGGAGCTGTTTTTT. This sequence encodes CASSPMGLAGASGELFF. Full variable domain (remainder filled in from reference TRBV9 and TRBJ2-2): DSGVTQTPKHLITATGQRVTLRCSPRSGDLSVYWYQQSLDQGLQFLIQYYNGEERAKGNILERFSAQQFPDLHSELNLSSLELGDSALYFCASSPMGLAGASGELFFGEGSRLTVL.

This clonotype was detected a few times. Written as DNA, the CDR3 is TGTGCCAGCTCTCGACTAGCGGGGGCAACGATCGGCCACAATGAGCAGTTCTTC. It codes for CASSRLAGATIGHNEQFF. The rearrangement joins TRBV18 to TRBJ2-1; 12 nucleotides agree with TRBD2. Unmatched junction bases numbered 14, after V lost 6 bases and J lost 5 bases. CDR1 and CDR2 (germline): KGHSH, LQKENI. CDR3 size: 18 residues.

CDR3 amino acids: CASREADDYNSPLHF. CDR3 coding DNA: TGCGCCAGCAGAGAGGCAGACGATTATAATTCACCCCTCCACTTT. The rearrangement links TRBV5-1 to TRBJ1-6; D remains unclear. In germline, CDR1 is SGHRS, CDR2 YFSETQ. Trimming removed 5 bases from V and 4 bases from J, with 13 bases in between. The CDR3 runs 15 residues.

In its sample, this clonotype was seen many times. The J gene is TRBJ2-3, the V gene TRBV20-1; TRBD2 agrees at 7 bases. J gave up 2 bases and V 6 bases, and 5 bases lay outside the gene matches. CDR3 length: 13 residues. CDR1 is DFQATT and CDR2 is SNEGSKA in the germline V gene (reference sequence). CDR3 in amino acids: CSATGTNTDTQYF. CDR3 nucleotide sequence: TGCAGTGCCACGGGGACTAACACAGATACGCAGTATTTT.

This rearrangement joins TRBV20-1 to TRBJ2-3; 8 positions agree with TRBD1. Germline CDR1 and CDR2: DFQATT and SNEGSKA (reference sequence). Trimming at V came to 1 base and at J to 5 bases, leaving 11 bases not matched to a gene. This CDR3 region has 16 residues. CDR3 DNA: TGCAGTGCTAGAGGCAGGGGGCCGGGGTTTGGAGATACGCAGTATTTT. It specifies CSARGRGPGFGDTQYF.

This clonotype was counted between two and nine times. CDR3 nucleotides: TGCAGTGCTAGATCGGCGGGTGAGCAGTTCTTC. Translation gives CSARSAGEQFF. The chain links TRBV20-1 to TRBJ2-1; D is possibly TRBD2 (5 bases). This CDR3 contains 11 residues. The ends were cut back, 2 bases at V and 9 bases at J, with 8 bases in the middle. Germline lookup yields CDR1 DFQATT and CDR2 SNEGSKA (reference sequence).

This clonotype was found a few times. The rearrangement joins TRBV4-2 to TRBJ2-2; D possibly matches TRBD1 or TRBD2 (6 bases each). Germline values: CDR1 LGHNA, CDR2 YNFKEQ. The CDR3 covers 15 residues. V was cut by 4 bases and J by 9 bases, with 18 bases left in between. This CDR3 is CASSRSGAPARELFF. The CDR3 bases are TGTGCCAGCAGCCGGTCGGGGGCCCCGGCCCGGGAGCTGTTTTTT.

In its sample, this clonotype was seen a few times. This rearrangement joins TRBV29-1 to TRBJ2-1, with D possibly TRBD1 on 5 matching bases. This CDR3 is built from 13 residues. V lost 4 bases to trimming and J lost 7 bases, with 14 bases between them. CDR1 is SQVTM and CDR2 is ANQGSEA in the germline V gene. Here the CDR3 reads CSVGQGRMNEQFF. DNA of the CDR3: TGCAGCGTTGGGCAGGGAAGAATGAATGAGCAGTTCTTC.

This clonotype has just a few counts. V gene TRBV12-3 or TRBV12-4 combines with J gene TRBJ2-2, with D unclear. The CDR3 loop spans 11 amino acids. Trimming shortened V by 8 bases and J by 6 bases, and 7 bases separated the two germline ends. DNA for the CDR3: TGTGCCAGCCTCTCGGCCGGGGAGCTGTTTTTT. Its protein is CASLSAGELFF.

The chain couples TRBV9 to TRBJ2-1; 9 bases are shared with TRBD2. Germline values: CDR1 SGDLS, CDR2 YYNGEE. J gave up 2 bases and V 1 base, and 19 bases lay outside the gene matches. This CDR3 has 21 amino acids. The CDR3 DNA follows: TGTGCCAGCAGCGTAAGGGCGGGAGGGCCAGCTCGATACGCTACCTACAATGAGCAGTTCTTC. Protein: CASSVRAGGPARYATYNEQFF.

The chain carries TRBV12-3 or TRBV12-4 and TRBJ1-5; 8 nucleotides align to TRBD1. This CDR3 is 13 amino acids long. V shed 8 bases, J shed 4 bases, and the junction held 4 bases outside the gene matches. The CDR3 nucleotides read TGTGCCAGCGGGAGACAGGGGAATCAGCCCCAGCATTTT. Translated: CASGRQGNQPQHF.

The table lists this clonotype with a few counts. The chain employs TRBV12-3 or TRBV12-4 and TRBJ2-3; the D gene could be TRBD1 or TRBD2 (5 bases each). The CDR3 totals 14 residues. V was cut by 6 bases and J by 10 bases, with 20 bases left in between. CDR3 protein: CASRNGIGAYPQYF. The DNA for the CDR3 is TGTGCCAGCAGAAATGGAATCGGGGCTTATCCGCAGTATTTT.

This rearrangement joins TRBV7-6 to TRBJ2-7; 8 bases align to TRBD2. CDR3 length: 16 amino acids. Germline lookup yields CDR1 SGHVS and CDR2 FNYEAQ. The ends lost 5 bases at V and 0 bases at J; junction bases unmatched: 9. The CDR3 region is CASSLSGSGDSYEQYF. In DNA form, the CDR3 reads TGTGCCAGCAGCCTGTCGGGTAGCGGGGACTCCTACGAGCAGTACTTC.

Written as DNA, the CDR3 is TGTGCCAGCCTCGACAGGGGGAAGATTCAAGGCTACACCTTC. It codes for CASLDRGKIQGYTF. This chain joins TRBV6-1 and TRBJ1-2, with 9 bases fitting TRBD1. The germline V gene encodes CDR1 MNHNS and CDR2 SASEGT. The V gene end was trimmed by 8 bases and the J gene end by 8 bases; junction bases not matched to a gene: 12. The CDR3 sequence is 14 residues long.

Ten or more counts support this clonotype. The chain recombines TRBV5-1 with TRBJ2-7; 10 bases agree with TRBD2. V gave up 0 bases and J gave up 2 bases; unmatched junction bases: 5. This CDR3 spans 16 amino acids. Germline V gene lookup returns CDR1 SGHRS and CDR2 YFSETQ. The CDR3 nucleotides read TGCGCCAGCAGCTTGGGAGGACTAGCGGCACCCTACGAGCAGTACTTC. Its translation is CASSLGGLAAPYEQYF.

The table lists this clonotype with a few counts. This chain links TRBV15 with TRBJ2-7; 10 bases line up with TRBD2. V lost 8 bases and J lost 5; bases outside the gene matches: 9. Germline values: CDR1 LNHNV, CDR2 YYDKDF (reference sequence). The CDR3 covers 14 residues. The CDR3 is CATRSGGAIDEQYF. CDR3 in DNA: TGTGCCACCCGAAGCGGGGGGGCGATCGACGAGCAGTACTTC. Full variable domain (missing parts from reference TRBV15 and TRBJ2-7): DAMVIQNPRYQVTQFGKPVTLSCSQTLNHNVMYWYQQKSSQAPKLLFHYYDKDFNNEADTPDNFQSRRPNTSFCFLDIRSPGLGDTAMYLCATRSGGAIDEQYFGPGTRLTVT.

Only a few counts were recorded for this clonotype. The CDR3 loop is CASSQDQASGTYEQYF. The CDR3 bases are TGTGCCAGCAGCCAAGACCAGGCTAGCGGTACCTACGAGCAGTACTTC. The chain links TRBV4-2 to TRBJ2-7, with TRBD2 matching 7 bases. The V gene's germline CDR1 is LGHNA and CDR2 YNFKEQ. V lost 0 bases and J lost 2; bases outside the gene matches: 7. CDR3 length: 16 amino acids.

This clonotype was counted between two and nine times. This CDR3 reads CASSQETLAGGPTDTQYF. The CDR3 DNA follows: TGTGCCAGCAGCCAAGAGACCCTAGCGGGAGGTCCCACAGATACGCAGTATTTT. The chain carries TRBV3-1 and TRBJ2-3; 11 bases match TRBD2. Germline CDR1 is LGHDT and CDR2 is YNNKEL (reference sequence). The CDR3 extends over 18 amino acids. Germline trimming cut 0 bases from V and 2 bases from J; bases unmatched to any gene: 7.

The V call is TRBV15, the J call TRBJ2-7; 7 bases agree with TRBD2. The CDR3 is made up of 16 amino acids. Germline values: CDR1 LNHNV, CDR2 YYDKDF (reference sequence). The trim removed 1 base at V and 0 bases at J, leaving 6 bases unmatched. CDR3 in amino acids: CATSRVLGEGSYEQYF. CDR3 DNA: TGTGCCACCAGCAGAGTTCTTGGGGAGGGCTCCTACGAGCAGTACTTC.

There are a few counts of this clonotype. The rearrangement uses TRBV4-1 and TRBJ1-5; TRBD1 might be the D (6 bases). The CDR3 loop spans 18 amino acids. Germline loops: CDR1 MGHRA, CDR2 YSYEKL. V dropped 0 bases and J dropped 8 bases, with 23 bases sitting between them. Written as DNA, the CDR3 is TGCGCCAGCAGCCAAGACCCTCCCGGAGGAGGGGAGGGGGAGCCCCAGCATTTT. It encodes CASSQDPPGGGEGEPQHF.

As for this clonotype: The CDR3 does not end in the conserved phenylalanine or tryptophan, so this is likely a read error. The chain has TRBV5-4 and TRBJ2-1, with 11 bases that match TRBD1. Trimming cost V 0 bases and J 8 bases; bases outside gene matches: 4. Looked up from germline, CDR1 is SGHNT and CDR2 is YYREEE (reference sequence). CDR3 length: 15 residues. The CDR3 DNA follows: TGTGCCAGCAGCTTGGGAGGGACAGGGGGAGATGAGCAGTTCTTA. Translation: CASSLGGTGGDEQFL.

This clonotype was counted between two and nine times. The chain uses TRBV24-1 and TRBJ1-5; 10 bases are shared with TRBD1. Germline V gene lookup returns CDR1 KGHDR and CDR2 SFDVKD. J lost 4 bases, V lost 9 bases, and 2 bases had no gene match. The CDR3 runs to 13 residues. The CDR3 nucleotides read TGTGCCACCGGGGACAGGGGAAATCAGCCCCAGCATTTT. Translation: CATGDRGNQPQHF.

This clonotype has only a few counts. The chain recombines TRBV5-1 with TRBJ2-7; weak D call: TRBD2 (6 bases). This CDR3 is built from 14 residues. V was cut by 2 bases and J by 5 bases, with 14 bases left in between. Germline V gives CDR1 SGHRS, CDR2 YFSETQ. The CDR3 coding sequence is TGCGCCAGCAGCTTTGGGGCGGGACGCAACGAGCAGTACTTC. It yields the protein CASSFGAGRNEQYF.